Listed below are T cell receptor beta chains from one sample, sequenced in a study of T cell responses to AZD1222 COVID-19 vaccine. Assay used: immunoSEQ multiplex PCR; TCRdb lists only in-frame clones, some missing. The table includes 90,000 to 150,000 clones, 70% to 90% detected once. This material consisted of peripheral blood, taken on day 0 of AZD1222 vaccination. The receptors derive from an adult in good health. The CDR3 runs from the conserved cysteine through the conserved F or W. D genes are given only for firm matches.

d_call,v_call,j_call,cdr3_aa
-,TRBV28,TRBJ1-6,CATTGFGGSPLHF
-,TRBV19,TRBJ1-1,CASSPNGGRGGTEAFF
-,TRBV5-1,TRBJ2-1,CASSGLPGDYNEQFF
TRBD2,TRBV6-1,TRBJ2-1,CASSEAPTSGNYNEQFF
-,TRBV5-4,TRBJ2-1,CASSLVVSSYNEQFF
-,TRBV5-1,TRBJ2-5,CASSLVEQQETQYF
-,TRBV7-2,TRBJ1-4,CASSLGQNNEKLFF
-,TRBV30,TRBJ1-6,CAWSRTYNSPLHF
-,TRBV4-2,TRBJ2-7,CASSQVEHEQYF
-,TRBV12-3/TRBV12-4,TRBJ1-3,CASSFGNTIYF
TRBD1,TRBV28,TRBJ1-2,CATVQGLVSIDSYTF
-,TRBV2,TRBJ1-2,CASTLYPERVGYTF
-,TRBV2,TRBJ1-4,CASRQGEKLFF
TRBD1,TRBV2,TRBJ1-2,CASSKPGQNKFNYGYTF
TRBD2,TRBV6-1,TRBJ2-4,CASSEGLAVNIQYF
-,TRBV6-5,TRBJ2-5,CASSYSPGQETQYF
-,TRBV9,TRBJ2-7,CASSVTDAYEQYF
-,TRBV3-1/TRBV3-2,TRBJ1-2,CASSRPPGNYGYTF
TRBD2,TRBV5-1,TRBJ2-1,CASSPTSGRVNNEQFF
-,TRBV7-9,TRBJ2-7,CASSLDAFSYEQYF
-,TRBV27,TRBJ1-5,CASTPFPEQGKQPQHF
-,TRBV7-2,TRBJ1-1,CASSLASDRREAFF
-,TRBV5-1,TRBJ2-2,CASSLDPNTGELFF
-,TRBV5-1,TRBJ1-1,CASQEREKNTEAFF
-,TRBV6-1,TRBJ2-1,CASSEQPLGIDEQFF
TRBD1,TRBV5-5,TRBJ2-2,CASSPFGTGHTGELFF
TRBD1,TRBV10-3,TRBJ1-2,CAISLTGNNYGYTF
TRBD1,TRBV20-1,TRBJ2-1,CSASQGAHGEQFF
TRBD1,TRBV5-1,TRBJ1-1,CASSLDRVATEAFF
TRBD2,TRBV6-1,TRBJ2-5,CASSEAVAGGGETQYF
-,TRBV5-1,TRBJ2-2,CASSQGIGTGELFF
TRBD1,TRBV28,TRBJ1-1,CASSSLGQGQAFF
-,TRBV19,TRBJ1-5,CATAWGYSNQPQHF
TRBD2,TRBV10-3,TRBJ2-3,CAISGTSGEGRRTDTQYF
-,TRBV27,TRBJ1-4,CASSPTPGFMANEKLFF
-,TRBV5-1,TRBJ2-6,CASRKLPSSGANVLTF
TRBD1,TRBV5-8,TRBJ1-1,CASRRDRDMAEAFF
-,TRBV4-1,TRBJ1-3,CASSQSVLSGNTIYF
-,TRBV2,TRBJ1-2,CASTRENYGYTF
-,TRBV5-1,TRBJ2-5,CASSLAAGSGETQYF
-,TRBV28,TRBJ2-5,CASSSQRAVGGETQYF
-,TRBV5-4,TRBJ1-2,CASSPGGHGYTF
-,TRBV23-1,TRBJ2-1,CASSPTRTTPSSYNEQFF
TRBD2,TRBV27,TRBJ2-1,CASSSPSGGSYNEQFF
-,TRBV7-9,TRBJ1-1,CASSLGPGPRGDNAEAFF
-,TRBV4-1,TRBJ1-2,CASSLSGTTYGYTF
TRBD1,TRBV29-1,TRBJ1-5,CSAGTGDNQPQHF
-,TRBV19,TRBJ1-4,CASSIDRRGANEKLFF
TRBD1,TRBV3-1/TRBV3-2,TRBJ1-5,CASSIGTGDQPQHF
-,TRBV24-1,TRBJ2-7,CATSDGLGSGTSYEQYF
-,TRBV30,TRBJ2-7,CAWSAQGYEQYF
-,TRBV9,TRBJ1-4,CASSVGGTKNEKLFF
TRBD1,TRBV29-1,TRBJ2-7,CSVVGQGALGEQYF
TRBD1,TRBV6-4,TRBJ2-1,CASRPHLRDRVSNEQFF